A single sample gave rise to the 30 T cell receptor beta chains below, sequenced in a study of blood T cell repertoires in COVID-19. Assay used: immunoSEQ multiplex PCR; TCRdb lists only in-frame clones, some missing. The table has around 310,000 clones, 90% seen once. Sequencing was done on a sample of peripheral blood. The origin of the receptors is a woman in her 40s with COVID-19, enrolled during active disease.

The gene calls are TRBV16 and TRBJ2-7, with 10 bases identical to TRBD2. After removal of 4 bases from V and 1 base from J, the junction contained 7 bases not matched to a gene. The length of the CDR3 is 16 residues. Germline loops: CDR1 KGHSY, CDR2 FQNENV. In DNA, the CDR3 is TGTGCCAGCAGCCGCCCCCTAGCGGGGGAGTCCTACGAGCAGTACTTC. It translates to CASSRPLAGESYEQYF.

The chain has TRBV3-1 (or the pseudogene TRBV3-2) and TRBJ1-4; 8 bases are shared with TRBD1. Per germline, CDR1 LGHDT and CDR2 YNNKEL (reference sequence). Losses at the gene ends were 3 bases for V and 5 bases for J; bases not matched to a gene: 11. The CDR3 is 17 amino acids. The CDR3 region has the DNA TGTGCCAGCAGCCACCTAACCGATGGACAGGGAAATGAAAAACTGTTTTTT. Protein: CASSHLTDGQGNEKLFF.

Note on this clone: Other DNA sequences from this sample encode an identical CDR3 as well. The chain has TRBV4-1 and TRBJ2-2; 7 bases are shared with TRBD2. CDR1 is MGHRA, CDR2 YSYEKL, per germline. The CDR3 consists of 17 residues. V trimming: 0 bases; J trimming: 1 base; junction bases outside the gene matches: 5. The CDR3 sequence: CASSQDPVAGNTGELFF. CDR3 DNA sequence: TGCGCCAGCAGCCAAGATCCCGTAGCGGGGAACACCGGGGAGCTGTTTTTT.

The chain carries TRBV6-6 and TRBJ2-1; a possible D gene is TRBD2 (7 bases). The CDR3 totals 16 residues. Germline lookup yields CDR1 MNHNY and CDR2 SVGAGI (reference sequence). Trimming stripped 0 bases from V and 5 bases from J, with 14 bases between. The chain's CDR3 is CASSYSTGGFHNEQFF. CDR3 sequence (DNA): TGTGCCAGCAGTTACTCGACGGGGGGCTTCCACAATGAGCAGTTCTTC.

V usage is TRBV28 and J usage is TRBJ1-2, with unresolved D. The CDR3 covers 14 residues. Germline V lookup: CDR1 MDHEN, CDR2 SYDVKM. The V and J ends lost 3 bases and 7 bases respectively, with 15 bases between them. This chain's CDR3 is CASSLGTWVGGYTF. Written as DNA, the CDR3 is TGTGCCAGCAGTTTGGGCACCTGGGTCGGTGGCTACACCTTC.

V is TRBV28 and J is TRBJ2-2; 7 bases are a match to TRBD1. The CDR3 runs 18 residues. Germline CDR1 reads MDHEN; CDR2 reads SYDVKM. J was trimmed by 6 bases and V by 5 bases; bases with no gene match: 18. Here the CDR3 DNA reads TGTGCCAGCAGTGACTTCCCCCCCGGGACAGTAACGTCCGGGGAGCTGTTTTTT. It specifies CASSDFPPGTVTSGELFF.

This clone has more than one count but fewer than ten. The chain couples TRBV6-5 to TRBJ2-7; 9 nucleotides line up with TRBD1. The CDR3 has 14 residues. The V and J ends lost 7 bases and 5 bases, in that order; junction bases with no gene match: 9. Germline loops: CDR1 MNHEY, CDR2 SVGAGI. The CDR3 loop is CASILDRGKDEQYF. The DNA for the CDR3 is TGTGCCAGCATATTGGACAGGGGAAAGGACGAGCAGTACTTC.

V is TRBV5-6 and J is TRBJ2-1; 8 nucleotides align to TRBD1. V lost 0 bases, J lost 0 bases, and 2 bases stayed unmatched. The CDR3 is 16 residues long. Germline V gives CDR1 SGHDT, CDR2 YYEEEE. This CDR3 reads CASSLGGTGSYNEQFF. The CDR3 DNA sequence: TGTGCCAGCAGCTTGGGTGGGACAGGCTCCTACAATGAGCAGTTCTTC.

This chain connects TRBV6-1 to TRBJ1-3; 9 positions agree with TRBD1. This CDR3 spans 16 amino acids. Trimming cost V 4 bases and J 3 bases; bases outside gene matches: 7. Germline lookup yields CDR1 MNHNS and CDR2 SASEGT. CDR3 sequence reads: CASSASTGGSGNTIYF. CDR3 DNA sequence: TGTGCCAGCAGTGCATCTACAGGGGGCAGTGGAAACACCATATATTTT.

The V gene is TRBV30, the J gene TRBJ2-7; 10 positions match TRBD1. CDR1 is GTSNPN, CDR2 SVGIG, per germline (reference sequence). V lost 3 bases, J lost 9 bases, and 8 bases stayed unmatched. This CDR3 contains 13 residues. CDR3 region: CAWRLTGGSVQYF. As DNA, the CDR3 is TGTGCCTGGAGATTGACAGGGGGCTCGGTGCAGTACTTC.

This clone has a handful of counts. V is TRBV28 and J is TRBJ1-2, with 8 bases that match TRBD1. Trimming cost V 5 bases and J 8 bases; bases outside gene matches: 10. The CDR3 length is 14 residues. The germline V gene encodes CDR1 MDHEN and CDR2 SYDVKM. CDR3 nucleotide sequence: TGTGCCAGCAGTCCCCTGGACAGGGCAGGGGGCTACACCTTC. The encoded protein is CASSPLDRAGGYTF.

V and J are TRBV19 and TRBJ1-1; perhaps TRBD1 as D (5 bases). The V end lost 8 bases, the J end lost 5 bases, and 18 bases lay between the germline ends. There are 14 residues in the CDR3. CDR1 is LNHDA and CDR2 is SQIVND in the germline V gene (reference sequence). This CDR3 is CASRAQGSFTEAFF. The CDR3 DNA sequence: TGTGCCAGTCGAGCGCAGGGAAGTTTTACTGAAGCTTTCTTT. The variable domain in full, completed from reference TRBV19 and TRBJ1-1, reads DGGITQSPKYLFRKEGQNVTLSCEQNLNHDAMYWYRQDPGQGLRLIYYSQIVNDFQKGDIAEGYSVSREKKESFPLTVTSAQKNPTAFYLCASRAQGSFTEAFFGQGTRLTVV.

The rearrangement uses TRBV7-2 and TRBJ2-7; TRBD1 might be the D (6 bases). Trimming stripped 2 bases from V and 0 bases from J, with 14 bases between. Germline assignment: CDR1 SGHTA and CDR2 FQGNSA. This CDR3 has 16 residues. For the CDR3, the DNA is TGTGCCAGCAGCTTAATGGCAGGGGATGTCTCCTACGAGCAGTACTTC. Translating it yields CASSLMAGDVSYEQYF.

The CDR3 loop is CASSLWGQGSDTQYF. In DNA form, the CDR3 reads TGTGCCAGCAGTTTATGGGGACAGGGTTCAGATACGCAGTATTTT. The V and J genes are TRBV27 and TRBJ2-3, with 9 bases that match TRBD1. This CDR3 has 15 amino acids. CDR1 MNHEY and CDR2 SMNVEV come from the germline V gene (reference sequence). J was trimmed by 4 bases and V by 1 base; bases with no gene match: 3.

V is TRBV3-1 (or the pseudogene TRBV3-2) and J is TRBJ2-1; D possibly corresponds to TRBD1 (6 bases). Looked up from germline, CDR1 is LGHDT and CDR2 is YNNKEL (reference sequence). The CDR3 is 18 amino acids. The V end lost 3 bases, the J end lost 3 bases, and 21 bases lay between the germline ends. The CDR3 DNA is TGTGCCAGCAGCCACCCCAGGGGTGGGAGCGACAGCTACAATGAGCAGTTCTTC. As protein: CASSHPRGGSDSYNEQFF.

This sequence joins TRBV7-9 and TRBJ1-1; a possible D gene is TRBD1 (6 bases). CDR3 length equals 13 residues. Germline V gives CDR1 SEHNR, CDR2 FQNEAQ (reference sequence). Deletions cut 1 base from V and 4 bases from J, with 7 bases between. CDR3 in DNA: TGTGCCAGCAGCTTAGAGGGGGTCACTGAAGCTTTCTTT. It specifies CASSLEGVTEAFF. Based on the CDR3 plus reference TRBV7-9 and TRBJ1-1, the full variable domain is DTGVSQNPRHKITKRGQNVTFRCDPISEHNRLYWYRQTLGQGPEFLTYFQNEAQLEKSRLLSDRFSAERPKGSFSTLEIQRTEQGDSAMYLCASSLEGVTEAFFGQGTRLTVV.

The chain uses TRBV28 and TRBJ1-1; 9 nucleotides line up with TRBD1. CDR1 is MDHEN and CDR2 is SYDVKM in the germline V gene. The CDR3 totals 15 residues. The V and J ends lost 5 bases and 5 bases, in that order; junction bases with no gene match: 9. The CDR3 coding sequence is TGTGCCAGCAGTAGACCGGGACAGGGCGGGACTGAAGCTTTCTTT. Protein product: CASSRPGQGGTEAFF.

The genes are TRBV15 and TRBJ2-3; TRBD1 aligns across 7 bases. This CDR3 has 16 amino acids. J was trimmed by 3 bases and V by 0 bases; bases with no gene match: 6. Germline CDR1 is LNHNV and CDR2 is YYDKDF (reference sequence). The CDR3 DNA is TGTGCCACCAGCAGAGAAGGGACAGCTCTAACAGATACGCAGTATTTT. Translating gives CATSREGTALTDTQYF.

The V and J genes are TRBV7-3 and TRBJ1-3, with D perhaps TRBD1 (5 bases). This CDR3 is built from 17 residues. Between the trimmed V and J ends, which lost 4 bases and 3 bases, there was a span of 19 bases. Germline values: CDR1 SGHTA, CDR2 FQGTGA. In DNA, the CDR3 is TGTGCCAGCAGCTCCCCGACCGACCCGGGGGGTGGAAACACCATATATTTT. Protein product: CASSSPTDPGGGNTIYF.

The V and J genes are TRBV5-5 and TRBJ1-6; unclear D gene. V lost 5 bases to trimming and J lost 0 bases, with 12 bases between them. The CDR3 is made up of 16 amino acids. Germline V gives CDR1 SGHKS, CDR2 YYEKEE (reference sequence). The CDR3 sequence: CASSSSPVSYNSPLHF. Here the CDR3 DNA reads TGTGCCAGCAGTTCCTCCCCAGTCTCCTATAATTCACCCCTCCACTTT.

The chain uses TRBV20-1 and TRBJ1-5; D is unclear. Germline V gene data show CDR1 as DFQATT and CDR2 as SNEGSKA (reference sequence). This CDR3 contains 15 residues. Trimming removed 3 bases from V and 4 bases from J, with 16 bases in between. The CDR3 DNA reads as TGCAGTGCTAGTCGGCAGGCCTGGGCAAATCAGCCCCAGCATTTT. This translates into CSASRQAWANQPQHF.

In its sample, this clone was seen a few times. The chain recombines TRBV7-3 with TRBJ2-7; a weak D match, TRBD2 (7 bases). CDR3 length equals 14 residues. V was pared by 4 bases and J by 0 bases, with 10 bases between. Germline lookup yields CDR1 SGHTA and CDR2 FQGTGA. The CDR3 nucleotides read TGTGCCAGCAGCTGGGGAGGGGGCTCCTACGAGCAGTACTTC. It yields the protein CASSWGGGSYEQYF.

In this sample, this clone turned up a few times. The CDR3 nucleotides are TGTGCCAGCAGCCCAGGACAGCGCTGGTACGAGCAGTACTTC. It yields the protein CASSPGQRWYEQYF. The V and J genes are TRBV6-5 and TRBJ2-7; weak D call: TRBD1 (6 bases). The CDR3 runs to 14 residues. Trimming took off 6 bases at V and 4 bases at J, with 16 bases between the two ends. Germline CDR1 and CDR2: MNHEY and SVGAGI.

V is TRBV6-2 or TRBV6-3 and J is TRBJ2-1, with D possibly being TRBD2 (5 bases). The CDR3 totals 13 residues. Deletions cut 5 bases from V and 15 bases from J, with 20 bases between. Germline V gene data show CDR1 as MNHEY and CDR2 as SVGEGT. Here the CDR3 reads CASSTLGPGDPFF. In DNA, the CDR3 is TGTGCCAGCAGTACCTTGGGTCCCGGGGATCCGTTCTTC.

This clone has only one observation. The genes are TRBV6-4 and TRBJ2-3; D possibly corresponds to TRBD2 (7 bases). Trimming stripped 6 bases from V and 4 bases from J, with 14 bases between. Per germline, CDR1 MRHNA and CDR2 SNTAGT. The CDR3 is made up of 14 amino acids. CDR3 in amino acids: CASREREGADTQYF. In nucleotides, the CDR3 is TGTGCCAGCAGGGAGAGGGAGGGGGCAGATACGCAGTATTTT.

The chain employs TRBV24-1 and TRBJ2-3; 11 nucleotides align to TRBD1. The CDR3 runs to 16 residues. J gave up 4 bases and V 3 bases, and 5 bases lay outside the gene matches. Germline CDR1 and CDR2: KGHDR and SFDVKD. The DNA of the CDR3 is TGTGCCACCAGTGATCTCCGGGACAGGGGGGCAGATACGCAGTATTTT. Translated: CATSDLRDRGADTQYF.

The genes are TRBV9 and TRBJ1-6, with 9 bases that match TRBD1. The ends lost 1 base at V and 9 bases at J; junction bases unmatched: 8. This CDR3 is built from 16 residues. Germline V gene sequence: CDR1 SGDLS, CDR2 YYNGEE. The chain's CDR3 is CASSVSGGTGFSPLHF. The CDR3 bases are TGTGCCAGCAGCGTATCCGGTGGGACAGGGTTTTCACCCCTCCACTTT.

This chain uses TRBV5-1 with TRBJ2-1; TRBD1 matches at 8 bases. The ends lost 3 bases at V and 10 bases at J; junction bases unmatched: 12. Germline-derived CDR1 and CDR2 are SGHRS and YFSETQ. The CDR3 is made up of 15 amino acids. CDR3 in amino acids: CASSWARTGINEQFF. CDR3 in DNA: TGCGCCAGCAGCTGGGCCCGGACAGGGATCAACGAGCAGTTCTTC.

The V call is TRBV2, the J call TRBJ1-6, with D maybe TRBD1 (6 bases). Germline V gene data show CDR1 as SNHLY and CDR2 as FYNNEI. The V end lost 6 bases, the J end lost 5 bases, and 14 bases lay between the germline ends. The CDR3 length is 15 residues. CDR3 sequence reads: CASREQGLDNSPLHF. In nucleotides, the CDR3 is TGTGCCAGCAGGGAACAGGGATTGGATAATTCACCCCTCCACTTT.

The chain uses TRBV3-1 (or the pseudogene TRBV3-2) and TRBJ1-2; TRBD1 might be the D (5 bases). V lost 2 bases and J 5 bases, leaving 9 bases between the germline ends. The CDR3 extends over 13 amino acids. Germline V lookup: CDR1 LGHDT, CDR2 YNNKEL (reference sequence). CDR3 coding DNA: TGTGCCAGCAGCCAATCAGGGATATATGGCTACACCTTC. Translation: CASSQSGIYGYTF.